This T cell receptor beta chain was sequenced in a study of shared clonotypes between healthy human individuals. Germline V gene data show CDR1 as GTSNPN and CDR2 as SVGIG (reference sequence). Trimming cost V 1 base and J 3 bases; bases outside gene matches: 3. The CDR3 spans 13 residues. Several immunoSEQ 96-well plates shared each subset's DNA, each plate a replicate. TCRdb keeps only in-frame clones here, not all; method: immunoSEQ multiplex PCR. The table records about 380,000 clones, about 96% of them present only once. This clone is a singleton in its sample. Sample: memory CD8+ T cells sorted from blood. Documented subset: CD45RO+ cells pooled with CCR7-negative TemRA cells. This clonotype was sampled from a man aged 30-40 years in good health. The V and J genes are TRBV30 and TRBJ2-7; TRBD2 agrees at 7 bases. CDR3 amino acids: CAWSGGLIYEQYF. The CDR3 coding sequence is TGTGCCTGGAGTGGGGGACTAATCTACGAGCAGTACTTC.